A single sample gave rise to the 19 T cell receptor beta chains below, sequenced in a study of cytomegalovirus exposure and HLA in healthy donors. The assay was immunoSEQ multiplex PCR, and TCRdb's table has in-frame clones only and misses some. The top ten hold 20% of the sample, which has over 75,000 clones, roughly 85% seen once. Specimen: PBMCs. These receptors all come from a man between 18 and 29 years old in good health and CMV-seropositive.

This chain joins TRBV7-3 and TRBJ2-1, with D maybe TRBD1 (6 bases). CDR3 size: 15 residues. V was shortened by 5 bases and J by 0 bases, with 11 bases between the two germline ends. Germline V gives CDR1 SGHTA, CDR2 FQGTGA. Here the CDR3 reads CASSQQGSSYNEQFF. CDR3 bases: TGTGCCAGCAGCCAACAGGGCAGCTCCTACAATGAGCAGTTCTTC.

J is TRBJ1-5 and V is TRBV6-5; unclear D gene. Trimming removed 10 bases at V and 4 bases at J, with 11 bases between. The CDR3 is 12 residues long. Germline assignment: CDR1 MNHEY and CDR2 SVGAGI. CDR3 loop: CATAGKNQPQHF. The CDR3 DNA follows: TGTGCCACCGCAGGAAAGAATCAGCCCCAGCATTTT.

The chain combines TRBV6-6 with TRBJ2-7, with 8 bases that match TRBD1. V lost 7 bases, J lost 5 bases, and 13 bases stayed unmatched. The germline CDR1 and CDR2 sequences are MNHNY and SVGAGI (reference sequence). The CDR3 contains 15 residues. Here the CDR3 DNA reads TGTGCCAGCAAGACAGGGGCGAGTGAAGGGAACGAGCAGTACTTC. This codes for CASKTGASEGNEQYF.

In DNA, the CDR3 is TGTGCCAGCAGTTCTCGTGGGCAGGGGGCGCAAAATGAGCAGTTCTTC. It yields the protein CASSSRGQGAQNEQFF. The genes are TRBV6-5 and TRBJ2-1, with 8 bases that match TRBD1. Trimming took 4 bases from V and 7 from J; bases not matched to a gene: 12. Looked up from germline, CDR1 is MNHEY and CDR2 is SVGAGI. The CDR3 has 16 residues.

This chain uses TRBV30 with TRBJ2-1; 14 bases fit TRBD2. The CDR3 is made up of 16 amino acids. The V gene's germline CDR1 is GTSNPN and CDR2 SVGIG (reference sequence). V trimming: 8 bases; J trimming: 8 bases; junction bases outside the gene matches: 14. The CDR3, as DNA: TGTGCCCAGTTGGTCGGGACTAGCGGGAGTATCGATGAGCAGTTCTTC. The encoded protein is CAQLVGTSGSIDEQFF.

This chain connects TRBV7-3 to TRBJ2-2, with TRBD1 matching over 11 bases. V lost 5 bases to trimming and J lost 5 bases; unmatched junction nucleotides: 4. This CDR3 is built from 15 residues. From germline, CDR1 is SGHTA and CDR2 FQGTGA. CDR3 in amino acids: CASSGQGAVTGELFF. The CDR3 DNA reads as TGTGCCAGCAGCGGACAGGGGGCGGTGACCGGGGAGCTGTTTTTT.

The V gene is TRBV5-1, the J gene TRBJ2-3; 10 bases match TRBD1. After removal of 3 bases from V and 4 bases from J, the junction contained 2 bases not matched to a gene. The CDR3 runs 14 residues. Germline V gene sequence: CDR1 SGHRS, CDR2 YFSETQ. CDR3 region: CASSYGQGADTQYF. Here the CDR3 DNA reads TGCGCCAGCAGCTACGGACAGGGGGCAGATACGCAGTATTTT. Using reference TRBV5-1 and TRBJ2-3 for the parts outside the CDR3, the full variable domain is KAGVTQTPRYLIKTRGQQVTLSCSPISGHRSVSWYQQTPGQGLQFLFEYFSETQRNKGNFPGRFSGRQFSNSRSEMNVSTLELGDSALYLCASSYGQGADTQYFGPGTRLTVL.

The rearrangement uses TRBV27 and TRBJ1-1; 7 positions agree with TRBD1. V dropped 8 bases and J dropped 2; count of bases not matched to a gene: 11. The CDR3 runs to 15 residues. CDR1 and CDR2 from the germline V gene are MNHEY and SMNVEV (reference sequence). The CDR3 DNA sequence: TGTGCCAGCGTCAAACCCGCAGGGGGAAACACTGAAGCTTTCTTT. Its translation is CASVKPAGGNTEAFF.

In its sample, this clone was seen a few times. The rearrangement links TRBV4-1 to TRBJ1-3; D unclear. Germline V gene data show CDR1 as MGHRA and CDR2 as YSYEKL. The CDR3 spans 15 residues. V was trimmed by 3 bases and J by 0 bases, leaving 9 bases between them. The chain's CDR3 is CASSQPLYSGNTIYF. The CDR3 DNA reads TGCGCCAGCAGCCAGCCACTTTACTCTGGAAACACCATATATTTT.

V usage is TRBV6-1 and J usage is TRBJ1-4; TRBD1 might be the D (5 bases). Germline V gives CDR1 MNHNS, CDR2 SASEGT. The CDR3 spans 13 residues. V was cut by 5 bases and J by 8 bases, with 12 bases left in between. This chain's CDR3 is CASSPGMWEKLFF. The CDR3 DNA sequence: TGTGCCAGCAGTCCAGGGATGTGGGAAAAACTGTTTTTT.

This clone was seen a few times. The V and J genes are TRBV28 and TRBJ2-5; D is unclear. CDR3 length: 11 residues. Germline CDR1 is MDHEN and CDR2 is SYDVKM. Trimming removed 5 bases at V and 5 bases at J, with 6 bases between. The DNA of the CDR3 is TGTGCCAGCAGTGAGTACGAGACCCAGTACTTC. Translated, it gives CASSEYETQYF.

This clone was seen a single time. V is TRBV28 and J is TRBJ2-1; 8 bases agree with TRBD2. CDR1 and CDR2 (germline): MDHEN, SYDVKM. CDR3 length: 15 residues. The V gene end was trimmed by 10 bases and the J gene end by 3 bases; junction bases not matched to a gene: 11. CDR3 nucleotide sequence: TGTGCCACCTCCCAGCGGGAGAGGCACTACAATGAGCAGTTCTTC. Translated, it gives CATSQRERHYNEQFF.

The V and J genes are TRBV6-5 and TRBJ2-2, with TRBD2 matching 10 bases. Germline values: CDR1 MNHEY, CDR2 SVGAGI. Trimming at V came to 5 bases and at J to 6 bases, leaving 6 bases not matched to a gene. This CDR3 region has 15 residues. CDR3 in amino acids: CASSLAGDSAGELFF. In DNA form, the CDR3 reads TGTGCCAGCAGTCTAGCGGGAGATTCGGCCGGGGAGCTGTTTTTT.

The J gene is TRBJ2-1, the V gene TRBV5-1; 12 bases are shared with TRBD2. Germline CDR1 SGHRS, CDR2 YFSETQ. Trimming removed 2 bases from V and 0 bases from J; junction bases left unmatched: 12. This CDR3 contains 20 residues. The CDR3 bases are TGCGCCAGCAGCTTATCCCCCGGGACTAGCGGGCCGGTCTCCTACAATGAGCAGTTCTTC. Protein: CASSLSPGTSGPVSYNEQFF.

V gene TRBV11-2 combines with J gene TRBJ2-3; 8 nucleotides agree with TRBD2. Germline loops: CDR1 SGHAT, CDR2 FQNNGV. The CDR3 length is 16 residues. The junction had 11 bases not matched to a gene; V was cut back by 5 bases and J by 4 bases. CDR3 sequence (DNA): TGTGCCAGCAGCCCGAGAGCGGGAGCGGGACCAGATACGCAGTATTTT. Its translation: CASSPRAGAGPDTQYF.

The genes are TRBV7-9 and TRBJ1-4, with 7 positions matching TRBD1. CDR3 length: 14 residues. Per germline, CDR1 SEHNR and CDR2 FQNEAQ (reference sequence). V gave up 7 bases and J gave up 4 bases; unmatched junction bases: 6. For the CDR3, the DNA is TGTGCCAGCAAGGGGGACAGCAATAATGAAAAACTGTTTTTT. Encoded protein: CASKGDSNNEKLFF.

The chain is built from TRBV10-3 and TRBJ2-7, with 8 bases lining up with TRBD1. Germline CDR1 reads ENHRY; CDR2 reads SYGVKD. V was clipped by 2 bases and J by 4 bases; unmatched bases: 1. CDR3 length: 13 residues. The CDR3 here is CAISEGTGYEQYV. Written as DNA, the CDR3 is TGTGCCATCAGTGAGGGGACAGGTTACGAGCAGTACGTC.

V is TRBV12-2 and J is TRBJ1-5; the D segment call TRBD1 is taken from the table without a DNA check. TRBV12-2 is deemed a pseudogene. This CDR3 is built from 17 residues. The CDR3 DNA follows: TGTGCAAGTCGCTTCCCCCCCAGGGTGTCGAGCAATCAGCCCCAGCATTTT. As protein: CASRFPPRVSSNQPQHF.

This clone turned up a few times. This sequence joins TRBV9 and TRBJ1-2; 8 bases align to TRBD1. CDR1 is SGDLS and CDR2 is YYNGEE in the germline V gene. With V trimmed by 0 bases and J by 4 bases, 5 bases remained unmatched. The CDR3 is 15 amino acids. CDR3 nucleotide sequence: TGTGCCAGCAGCGTAGAGGACAGGGCGGGCTATGGCTACACCTTC. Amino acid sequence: CASSVEDRAGYGYTF.